The present T cell receptor (beta chain) was sequenced within a study of beta chain features in type 1 diabetes. Study-wide results and caveats: For Type 1 diabetes patients, all four CD4+ subsets carried TCRB CDR3s that were moderately but significantly shorter.

cDNA synthesis used the whole RNA isolate, giving expressed TCRB sequences. This table comes from immunoSEQ multiplex PCR, and its TCRdb copy is limited to in-frame clones, with some not included. Of around 310,000 clones listed, more than 9.5% are singletons. This clone was recorded a few times. No antigen is known for it. There was one heparinised blood draw per donor, averaging approximately 120 mL. Sorting of CD4+ naive, central memory, regulatory and stem cell-like memory cells was performed via CD45RO/CCR7/CD25/CD127/CD95/CD27. Sequenced sample: naive CD4+ T cells from blood. The sequence was collected from a woman aged 25 to 39 in good health.

The CDR3 DNA is TGTGCCACCTCCCTTGCCAGGGGAGTAAATACGCAGTATTTT. Its translation: CATSLARGVNTQYF. The chain links TRBV18 to TRBJ2-3; D is perhaps TRBD1 (6 bases). In germline, CDR1 is KGHSH, CDR2 LQKENI. Trimming took 10 bases from V and 7 from J, leaving 21 bases between them. The CDR3 totals 14 residues.